Each of the 30 T cell receptor beta chains below was sequenced from the same sample in a study of T cells in localized non-small cell lung cancer. Repertoires were generated with immunoSEQ multiplex PCR, while TCRdb's copy carries only in-frame clones and drops some. Found here are around 92,000 clones, about nine tenths of them singletons; the top ten hold roughly 4.3%. Material: PBMCs, obtained before any cancer treatment. The receptors shown here come from a woman aged 40 to 75 with stage II squamous cell lung carcinoma.

CDR3 amino acids: CASSHREQEKLFF. CDR3 in DNA: TGTGCCAGCAGCCACCGGGAGCAGGAAAAACTGTTTTTT. The J gene is TRBJ1-4, the V gene TRBV5-4; no reliable D call. The CDR3 extends over 13 amino acids. Trimming took off 4 bases at V and 8 bases at J, with 12 bases between the two ends. Looked up from germline, CDR1 is SGHNT and CDR2 is YYREEE (reference sequence).

The chain recombines TRBV2 with TRBJ2-5; D is unresolved. The DNA end is a closer match to TRBJ2-7, so the J assignment may be wrong. The length of the CDR3 is 15 residues. Germline assignment: CDR1 SNHLY and CDR2 FYNNEI. The CDR3 nucleotides read TGTGCCAGCAGTGAAACGATGTTGAGTTTCTACGAGCAGTACTTC. Amino acids: CASSETMLSFYEQYF.

The rearrangement links TRBV19 to TRBJ1-1; 9 nucleotides align to TRBD1. CDR1 LNHDA and CDR2 SQIVND come from the germline V gene (reference sequence). V lost 3 bases and J lost 0; bases outside the gene matches: 5. The CDR3 length is 16 residues. The CDR3 DNA follows: TGTGCCAGTAGTATGATGTGGGACAGGGTGAACACTGAAGCTTTCTTT. This sequence encodes CASSMMWDRVNTEAFF.

J is TRBJ2-7 and V is TRBV6-1, with TRBD2 as a possible D gene (6 bases). The CDR3 is 15 residues long. Germline values: CDR1 MNHNS, CDR2 SASEGT. Trimming stripped 2 bases from V and 3 bases from J, with 14 bases between. CDR3: CASSELAGRNYEQYF. CDR3 nucleotide sequence: TGTGCCAGCAGTGAACTGGCGGGGCGAAACTACGAGCAGTACTTC.

This chain uses TRBV28 with TRBJ1-4; possible D gene TRBD1, 5 bases. There are 15 residues in the CDR3. Trimming cost V 5 bases and J 0 bases, with 10 bases left between them. Looked up from germline, CDR1 is MDHEN and CDR2 is SYDVKM. CDR3 loop: CASSKAGATNEKLFF. The CDR3 DNA reads TGTGCCAGCAGTAAGGCGGGGGCAACTAATGAAAAACTGTTTTTT.

The rearrangement joins TRBV18 to TRBJ1-5; 8 bases fit TRBD1. This CDR3 comprises 15 residues. The germline V gene has CDR1 KGHSH and CDR2 LQKENI. J was trimmed by 7 bases and V by 6 bases; bases with no gene match: 11. The CDR3: CASSPGDRLSQPQHF. CDR3 DNA sequence: TGTGCCAGCTCCCCAGGGGACAGGCTATCACAGCCCCAGCATTTT.

This clone was seen once. V and J are TRBV19 and TRBJ1-1; maybe TRBD1 (6 bases). Trimming removed 7 bases at V and 3 bases at J, with 21 bases between. Per germline, CDR1 LNHDA and CDR2 SQIVND (reference sequence). This CDR3 has 16 residues. In DNA, the CDR3 is TGTGCCAGTACTCTGAACGGGGGGCGCCTCGACACTGAAGCTTTCTTT. Its protein is CASTLNGGRLDTEAFF.

The V gene is TRBV30, the J gene TRBJ2-2; D is unclear. CDR1 GTSNPN and CDR2 SVGIG come from the germline V gene (reference sequence). CDR3 length: 14 residues. Trimming left V 0 bases short and J 2 bases short, with 7 bases between. This CDR3 reads CAWSVRRNTGELFF. In nucleotides, the CDR3 is TGTGCCTGGAGTGTACGAAGAAACACCGGGGAGCTGTTTTTT.

The chain carries TRBV30 and TRBJ2-5, with 9 bases that match TRBD2. This CDR3 comprises 14 residues. Germline CDR1 and CDR2: GTSNPN and SVGIG (reference sequence). Trimming at V came to 2 bases and at J to 3 bases, leaving 4 bases not matched to a gene. CDR3 residues: CAWSRASGKETQYF. In nucleotides, the CDR3 is TGTGCCTGGAGTAGGGCTAGCGGGAAAGAGACCCAGTACTTC. The whole variable domain, filled in from reference TRBV30 and TRBJ2-5, reads SQTIHQWPATLVQPVGSPLSLECTVEGTSNPNLYWYRQAAGRGLQLLFYSVGIGQISSEVPQNLSASRPQDRQFILSSKKLLLSDSGFYLCAWSRASGKETQYFGPGTRLLVL.

This clone was counted once. V is TRBV10-2 and J is TRBJ2-1; TRBD2 matches 8 bases. The V segment lost 7 bases and the J segment 10 bases; nucleotides outside the gene matches: 6. Germline loops: CDR1 WSHSY, CDR2 SAAADI. This CDR3 spans 12 amino acids. DNA of the CDR3: TGCGCCAGCACCTCCGGGGGGGAAGAGCAGTTCTTC. It encodes CASTSGGEEQFF.

The chain has TRBV5-4 and TRBJ1-1, with 7 bases lining up with TRBD1. CDR1 and CDR2 (germline): SGHNT, YYREEE (reference sequence). With 2 bases clipped from V and 3 bases from J, the junction kept 10 bases outside the gene matches. The CDR3 is 16 amino acids. Here the CDR3 reads CASSFNHRGLDTEAFF. The CDR3 DNA reads TGTGCCAGCAGCTTTAACCACAGGGGTCTAGACACTGAAGCTTTCTTT.

This sequence joins TRBV10-3 and TRBJ2-3; D ambiguous. There are 13 residues in the CDR3. Germline CDR1 ENHRY, CDR2 SYGVKD. The V end was cut by 2 bases, the J end by 2 bases, with 5 bases between. For the CDR3, the DNA is TGTGCCATCAGTGAGGGGAACACAGATACGCAGTATTTT. Amino acids: CAISEGNTDTQYF.

V and J are TRBV29-1 and TRBJ1-1; tentative D call: TRBD1 (6 bases). The CDR3 is 12 residues long. Trimming left V 6 bases short and J 2 bases short, with 10 bases between. Per the germline V gene, CDR1 is SQVTM and CDR2 is ANQGSEA. The CDR3 DNA reads TGCAGCGTATTGGGACATAACACTGAAGCTTTCTTT. Encoded protein: CSVLGHNTEAFF.

The chain couples TRBV6-5 to TRBJ1-2, with D unresolved. CDR3 size: 14 residues. CDR1 and CDR2 (germline): MNHEY, SVGAGI. V dropped 10 bases and J dropped 5 bases, with 20 bases sitting between them. Written as DNA, the CDR3 is TGTGCCACCTCCGGGTTGAGGCGAGGGTATGGCTACACCTTC. As protein: CATSGLRRGYGYTF.

The chain is built from TRBV7-6 and TRBJ2-3; D call uncertain. The CDR3 consists of 15 residues. The V gene lost 2 bases and the J gene lost 0 bases, with 9 bases spanning the gap. The germline V gene encodes CDR1 SGHVS and CDR2 FNYEAQ. The chain's CDR3 is CASSLRSSSTDTQYF. The CDR3 nucleotides read TGTGCCAGCAGCTTAAGGTCCTCTAGCACAGATACGCAGTATTTT. Full variable domain (missing parts from reference TRBV7-6 and TRBJ2-3): GAGVSQSPRYKVTKRGQDVALRCDPISGHVSLYWYRQALGQGPEFLTYFNYEAQQDKSGLPNDRFSAERPEGSISTLTIQRTEQRDSAMYRCASSLRSSSTDTQYFGPGTRLTVL.

The genes are TRBV19 and TRBJ1-1; 8 nucleotides agree with TRBD1. The CDR3 covers 15 residues. Trimming took 5 bases from V and 4 from J; bases not matched to a gene: 9. Germline values: CDR1 LNHDA, CDR2 SQIVND (reference sequence). In DNA form, the CDR3 reads TGTGCCAGTAGTGAACAGGGGGGAACGGGCACTGAAGCTTTCTTT. Its protein product is CASSEQGGTGTEAFF.

V usage is TRBV5-5 and J usage is TRBJ1-2, with a possible D match to TRBD1 (6 bases). Trimming took off 2 bases at V and 3 bases at J, with 14 bases between the two ends. The CDR3 runs to 15 residues. The V gene's germline CDR1 is SGHKS and CDR2 YYEKEE (reference sequence). The CDR3 DNA sequence: TGTGCCAGCAGCTTTTACGAAGGGGGGTACTATGGCTACACCTTC. It is translated as CASSFYEGGYYGYTF. The full variable domain, with the rest looked up from reference TRBV5-5 and TRBJ1-2, is DAGVTQSPTHLIKTRGQQVTLRCSPISGHKSVSWYQQVLGQGPQFIFQYYEKEERGRGNFPDRFSARQFPNYSSELNVNALLLGDSALYLCASSFYEGGYYGYTFGSGTRLTVV.

V gene TRBV10-1 combines with J gene TRBJ2-7; D may be TRBD2 (5 bases). Germline V CDR1 and CDR2: WNHNN, SYGVQD (reference sequence). With 3 bases removed from V and 6 bases from J, the gap between germline ends came to 15 bases. The CDR3 covers 14 residues. The CDR3 reads CASSELSGFREQYF. CDR3 DNA: TGCGCCAGCAGTGAATTATCGGGATTCCGCGAGCAGTACTTC.

J is TRBJ2-7 and V is TRBV19, with 7 nucleotides matching TRBD2. With 3 bases clipped from V and 7 bases from J, the junction kept 6 bases outside the gene matches. Looked up from germline, CDR1 is LNHDA and CDR2 is SQIVND (reference sequence). This CDR3 spans 13 amino acids. CDR3 loop: CASSISAGSEQYF. The DNA for the CDR3 is TGTGCCAGTAGTATTTCAGCGGGGAGTGAGCAGTACTTC.

This clone has a single count. The V call is TRBV5-4, the J call TRBJ1-5; D is possibly TRBD1 (5 bases). The CDR3 is made up of 13 amino acids. V lost 0 bases, J lost 9 bases, and 10 bases lay in between. Germline V CDR1 and CDR2: SGHNT, YYREEE (reference sequence). The CDR3 is CASSLGRGTPQHF. The CDR3 DNA sequence: TGTGCCAGCAGCTTGGGACGGGGGACGCCCCAGCATTTT.

The chain recombines TRBV28 with TRBJ1-5; TRBD1 might be the D (6 bases). V was pared by 5 bases and J by 6 bases, with 17 bases between. The CDR3 totals 15 residues. Germline loops: CDR1 MDHEN, CDR2 SYDVKM. CDR3 in DNA: TGTGCCAGCAGTGGGAGTGGGACAATCACTCAGCCCCAGCATTTT. Its protein product is CASSGSGTITQPQHF.

The V call is TRBV6-1, the J call TRBJ1-2; D unresolved. The V end lost 4 bases, the J end lost 4 bases, and 22 bases lay between the germline ends. Per the germline V gene, CDR1 is MNHNS and CDR2 is SASEGT. This CDR3 region has 17 residues. Here the CDR3 reads CASSVNFRKGRGYGYTF. As DNA, the CDR3 is TGTGCCAGCAGTGTTAACTTCCGAAAAGGGCGCGGCTATGGCTACACCTTC.

The chain employs TRBV5-1 and TRBJ2-5; possible D gene TRBD2, 7 bases. Germline V CDR1 and CDR2: SGHRS, YFSETQ. This CDR3 comprises 15 residues. V was trimmed by 0 bases and J by 2 bases, leaving 11 bases between them. The CDR3, as DNA: TGCGCCAGCAGCTTGGAAGGGGGGGCACAAGAGACCCAGTACTTC. Translation: CASSLEGGAQETQYF.

The J gene is TRBJ2-1, the V gene TRBV29-1; D perhaps matches TRBD1 (6 bases). Trimming stripped 4 bases from V and 8 bases from J, with 12 bases between. There are 12 residues in the CDR3. Germline CDR1 and CDR2: SQVTM and ANQGSEA. CDR3 sequence: CSVVHRVYEQFF. The CDR3 DNA reads as TGCAGCGTTGTCCACAGGGTGTATGAGCAGTTCTTC.

The V gene is TRBV7-9, the J gene TRBJ1-2; no clear D. The germline gives CDR1 SEHNR, CDR2 FQNEAQ (reference sequence). The ends were cut back, 0 bases at V and 3 bases at J, with 11 bases in the middle. This CDR3 is 15 amino acids long. The CDR3 loop is CASSLAQQPYYGYTF. CDR3 nucleotides: TGTGCCAGCAGCTTAGCGCAACAGCCCTACTATGGCTACACCTTC. Supplemented by reference TRBV7-9 and TRBJ1-2, the full variable domain reads DTGVSQNPRHKITKRGQNVTFRCDPISEHNRLYWYRQTLGQGPEFLTYFQNEAQLEKSRLLSDRFSAERPKGSFSTLEIQRTEQGDSAMYLCASSLAQQPYYGYTFGSGTRLTVV.

This chain links TRBV19 with TRBJ2-3, with 10 bases lining up with TRBD2. Per germline, CDR1 LNHDA and CDR2 SQIVND (reference sequence). V trimming: 5 bases; J trimming: 1 base; junction bases outside the gene matches: 3. The CDR3 consists of 15 residues. CDR3 nucleotide sequence: TGTGCCAGTAGTCCTAGCGGGAGCGGCACAGATACGCAGTATTTT. This gives the protein CASSPSGSGTDTQYF. The full variable domain, completed using reference TRBV19 and TRBJ2-3, is DGGITQSPKYLFRKEGQNVTLSCEQNLNHDAMYWYRQDPGQGLRLIYYSQIVNDFQKGDIAEGYSVSREKKESFPLTVTSAQKNPTAFYLCASSPSGSGTDTQYFGPGTRLTVL.

The chain uses TRBV27 and TRBJ2-1; TRBD1 or TRBD2 may be the D gene (5 bases each). The CDR3 runs 12 residues. Germline CDR1 MNHEY, CDR2 SMNVEV (reference sequence). Trimming took off 10 bases at V and 2 bases at J, with 9 bases between the two ends. CDR3 region: CATRGPYNEQFF. The CDR3 DNA follows: TGTGCCACCCGGGGCCCCTACAATGAGCAGTTCTTC.

This chain uses TRBV4-1 with TRBJ2-1; D is perhaps TRBD2 (5 bases). This CDR3 contains 17 residues. The ends were cut back, 0 bases at V and 0 bases at J, with 12 bases in the middle. Germline V gene lookup returns CDR1 MGHRA and CDR2 YSYEKL. CDR3 nucleotide sequence: TGCGCCAGCAGCCAAGAGCGGGTTTCCAGCTCCTACAATGAGCAGTTCTTC. It encodes CASSQERVSSSYNEQFF.

The V call is TRBV5-5, the J call TRBJ2-2; D gene uncertain. V lost 0 bases and J lost 5, with 11 bases in between. In germline, CDR1 is SGHKS, CDR2 YYEKEE (reference sequence). The CDR3 consists of 15 residues. The CDR3 DNA reads as TGTGCCAGCAGCTTGGAACCCCTTAGGACCGGGGAGCTGTTTTTT. This encodes CASSLEPLRTGELFF. Full variable domain (rest looked up from reference TRBV5-5 and TRBJ2-2): DAGVTQSPTHLIKTRGQQVTLRCSPISGHKSVSWYQQVLGQGPQFIFQYYEKEERGRGNFPDRFSARQFPNYSSELNVNALLLGDSALYLCASSLEPLRTGELFFGEGSRLTVL.

Worth noting for this clone: Germline and junction disagree at one end, which may indicate a read error. The chain has TRBV7-2 and TRBJ2-7, with D uncertain. This CDR3 contains 14 residues. Germline values: CDR1 SGHTA, CDR2 FQGNSA. CDR3 nucleotide sequence: TGTGCCAGCACCTTACTCCGGGCCTCCTACGAGCAGTACTTC. Translating gives CASTLLRASYEQYF.